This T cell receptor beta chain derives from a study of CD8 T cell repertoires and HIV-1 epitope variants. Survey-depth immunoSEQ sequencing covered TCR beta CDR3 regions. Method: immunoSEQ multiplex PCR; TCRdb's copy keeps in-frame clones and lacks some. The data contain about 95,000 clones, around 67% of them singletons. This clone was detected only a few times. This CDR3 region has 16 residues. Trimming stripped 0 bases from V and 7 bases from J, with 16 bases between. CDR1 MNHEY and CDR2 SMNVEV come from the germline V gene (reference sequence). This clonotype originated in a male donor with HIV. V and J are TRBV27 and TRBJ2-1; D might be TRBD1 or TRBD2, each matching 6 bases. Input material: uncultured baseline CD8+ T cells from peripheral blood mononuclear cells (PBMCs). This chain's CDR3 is CASSLSLRGRGNEQFF. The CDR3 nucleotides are TGTGCCAGCAGTTTATCCCTCCGGGGGCGGGGTAATGAGCAGTTCTTC.